This T cell receptor (beta chain) stems from a study of T cells in Graves' hyperthyroidism and ophthalmopathy. Broader study findings: Most thyroid clonotypes that were expanded above 0.001 also turned up in blood.

Amplification of TCR beta CDR3 regions was performed using RNA transcripts as template. An initial round of RT-PCR targeting the TCR CDR3 relied on the HTBI primer set. Each CDR3 protein is one row after TCRdb ran MiXCR on the multiplex PCR reads. This sample yields more than 500,000 distinct CDR3 sequences, of which roughly a sixth are seen a single time; 25% to 35% belongs to the top ten. In germline, CDR1 is MRHNA, CDR2 SNTAGT. This CDR3 is 13 amino acids long. Worth noting for this clonotype: Its antigen remains unidentified. Mismatch with germline at one junction end may stem from a read error.

Material for sequencing was blood. The V and J genes are TRBV6-4 and TRBJ2-1, with D possibly TRBD1 on 6 matching bases. This receptor was obtained from a woman in her twenties or thirties with Graves' ophthalmopathy. The CDR3 spells CASGEGEDNEQLF. Written as DNA, the CDR3 is TGTGCCAGCGGCGAGGGGGAAGACAATGAGCAGCTCTTC.